Sequencing of this TCR beta chain was carried out in a study of T cell repertoires in cytomegalovirus infection. The wider study: Both CMV infection and a matching HLA type were indicated by public TCR beta signatures.

TCRdb fed the reads into MiXCR, producing one record per CDR3 protein. This sample has some 940,000 distinct CDR3 sequences, with less than 40% found just once. This clonotype was found once. Its target is not known. CDR3 size: 14 residues. Trimming removed 0 bases at V and 4 bases at J, with 9 bases between. Germline loops: CDR1 LGHNA, CDR2 YSLEER. The origin of this receptor is a human donor in good health (CMV status not recorded). Some clones in this sample may be carry-over from other donors' samples. The V and J genes are TRBV4-3 and TRBJ1-2; TRBD1 might be the D (6 bases). The source material was cultured CD8+ T cells from PBMCs, sampled from culture after CMV antigen stimulation. The CDR3 reads CASSQDGGVYGYTF. CDR3 DNA: TGCGCCAGCAGCCAAGATGGGGGCGTCTATGGCTACACCTTC.